This entry describes one T cell receptor beta chain. Trimming cost V 1 base and J 5 bases, with 7 bases left between them. This CDR3 has 13 residues. Measured with immunoSEQ multiplex PCR; TCRdb has only the in-frame clones, and not every one. The data show under 450,000 clones, over 75% seen once. The entry originates in a study of control samples from healthy donors and cancer patients. Sequenced input: PBMCs. This chain joins TRBV12-3 or TRBV12-4 and TRBJ2-3; no definite D call. The receptor's source is a man aged 35 to 55 with head and neck cancer. The CDR3 sequence is CASSLEDGDTQYF. The CDR3 region has the DNA TGTGCCAGCAGTTTAGAAGATGGAGATACGCAGTATTTT.